This T cell receptor (beta chain) comes out of a study of blood T cell repertoires in COVID-19. Across the study: In each case, the material was cDNA or gDNA derived from T cells, B-cell-depleted T cells, or PBMCs.

In terms of age and location, participants ranged from roughly 18 to 100 years and lived in about two dozen US areas. Per the original data handling: Reference gene primer amplification gave nucleated cell count estimates. TCRdb's table, derived via immunoSEQ multiplex PCR, lists solely in-frame clones and lacks some. Clonal size and the V and J genes are those of that table, whereas D and trimming came from the DNA. Of 100,000 or so clones in the sample, approximately 83% are singletons; the top ten hold 2% to 3%. Trimming removed 6 bases at V and 7 bases at J, with 10 bases between. This CDR3 region has 12 residues. Looked up from germline, CDR1 is LNHDA and CDR2 is SQIVND (reference sequence).

The V gene is TRBV19, the J gene TRBJ2-1, with a tentative D call TRBD2 (6 bases). The specimen sequenced was PBMCs or T cells enriched from blood (not recorded which). The clonotype originates from a woman in her forties or fifties who had recovered from COVID-19. CDR3 in amino acids: CASSGRVNEQFF. The CDR3, as DNA: TGTGCCAGTAGCGGGAGAGTAAATGAGCAGTTCTTC.